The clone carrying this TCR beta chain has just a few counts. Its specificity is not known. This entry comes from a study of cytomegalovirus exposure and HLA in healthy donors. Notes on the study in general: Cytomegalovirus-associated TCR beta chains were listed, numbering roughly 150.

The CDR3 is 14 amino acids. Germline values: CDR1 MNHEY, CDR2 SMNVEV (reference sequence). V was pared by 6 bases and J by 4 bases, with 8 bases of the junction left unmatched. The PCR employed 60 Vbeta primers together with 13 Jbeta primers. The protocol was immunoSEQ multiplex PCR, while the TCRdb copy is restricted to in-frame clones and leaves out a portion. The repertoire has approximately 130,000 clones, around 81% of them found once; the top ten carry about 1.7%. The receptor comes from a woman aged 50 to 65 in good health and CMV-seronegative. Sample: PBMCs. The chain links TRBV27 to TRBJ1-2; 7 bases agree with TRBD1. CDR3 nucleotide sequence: TGTGCCAGCAGCCCGACAGGGCTCGGCTATGGCTACACCTTC. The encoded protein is CASSPTGLGYGYTF.